The 16 T cell receptor beta chains below come from one sample, sequenced in a study of control samples from healthy donors and cancer patients. Using immunoSEQ multiplex PCR, the repertoire was profiled, and TCRdb retains in-frame clones only, with some absent. The repertoire consists of around 130,000 clones, with more than 70% occurring once and the leading ten covering about two fifths. Specimen: blood. These receptors were collected from a man aged 45 to 65 in good health.

The V and J genes are TRBV30 and TRBJ1-5, with D unresolved. Germline CDR1 reads GTSNPN; CDR2 reads SVGIG (reference sequence). The CDR3 contains 13 residues. V was pared by 1 base and J by 3 bases, with 7 bases between. CDR3 in DNA: TGTGCCTGGAGTGGTCATTTCAATCAGCCCCAGCATTTT. Amino acid sequence: CAWSGHFNQPQHF.

The DNA of the CDR3 is TGTGCCAGCAGCATGCAGGTGGAAGAGACCCAGTACTTC. It yields the protein CASSMQVEETQYF. The chain combines TRBV7-8 with TRBJ2-5; D is unclear. The CDR3 spans 13 residues. Between the trimmed V and J ends, which lost 5 bases and 3 bases, there was a span of 10 bases. The V gene's germline CDR1 is SGHVS and CDR2 FQNEAQ.

This rearrangement joins TRBV27 to TRBJ2-5; maybe TRBD2 (5 bases). Germline CDR1 MNHEY, CDR2 SMNVEV (reference sequence). The V end lost 5 bases, the J end lost 9 bases, and 10 bases lay between the germline ends. CDR3 length: 11 amino acids. This chain's CDR3 is CASSRGSAQYF. The CDR3 DNA reads as TGTGCCAGCAGTCGCGGGTCGGCCCAGTACTTC.

The genes are TRBV9 and TRBJ2-6; TRBD2 might be the D (5 bases). This CDR3 region has 15 residues. Germline CDR1 and CDR2: SGDLS and YYNGEE. The V gene lost 0 bases and the J gene lost 2 bases, with 6 bases spanning the gap. The CDR3 nucleotides are TGTGCCAGCAGCGTAGGAGGGACTGGGGCCAACGTCCTGACTTTC. This encodes CASSVGGTGANVLTF.

This sequence joins TRBV5-1 and TRBJ2-7; 10 bases agree with TRBD2. Per germline, CDR1 SGHRS and CDR2 YFSETQ. The V gene end was trimmed by 4 bases and the J gene end by 2 bases; junction bases not matched to a gene: 3. The CDR3 is 14 residues long. CDR3 sequence reads: CASSEGTSAYEQYF. The CDR3 region has the DNA TGCGCCAGCAGCGAAGGGACTAGCGCCTACGAGCAGTACTTC. Full variable domain (outside the CDR3, taken from reference TRBV5-1 and TRBJ2-7): KAGVTQTPRYLIKTRGQQVTLSCSPISGHRSVSWYQQTPGQGLQFLFEYFSETQRNKGNFPGRFSGRQFSNSRSEMNVSTLELGDSALYLCASSEGTSAYEQYFGPGTRLTVT.

This rearrangement joins TRBV11-2 to TRBJ2-5; 11 positions match TRBD1. The germline V gene encodes CDR1 SGHAT and CDR2 FQNNGV. With V trimmed by 1 base and J by 5 bases, 6 bases remained unmatched. The CDR3 has 16 amino acids. CDR3 residues: CASSLGGTGGVETQYF. In nucleotides, the CDR3 is TGTGCCAGCAGCTTAGGAGGGACAGGGGGTGTGGAGACCCAGTACTTC.

This sequence joins TRBV6-6 and TRBJ1-2; 8 bases align to TRBD1. Germline lookup yields CDR1 MNHNY and CDR2 SVGAGI (reference sequence). The ends lost 6 bases at V and 5 bases at J; junction bases unmatched: 11. The CDR3 sequence is 15 residues long. CDR3 in DNA: TGTGCCAGCAGCGCCTCTGGACAGGGCATTTATGGCTACACCTTC. Amino acid sequence: CASSASGQGIYGYTF.

The chain has TRBV11-2 and TRBJ1-4; D perhaps matches TRBD1 (6 bases). Trimming pared 2 bases from V and 7 bases from J, leaving 11 bases between. This CDR3 is 14 amino acids long. Germline V CDR1 and CDR2: SGHAT, FQNNGV. CDR3 in amino acids: CASSLTGGGEKLFF. CDR3 DNA: TGTGCCAGCAGCTTAACAGGAGGGGGTGAAAAACTGTTTTTT.

The chain has TRBV5-1 and TRBJ2-7, with 8 bases identical to TRBD1. The germline V gene has CDR1 SGHRS and CDR2 YFSETQ. V trimming: 5 bases; J trimming: 2 bases; junction bases outside the gene matches: 9. There are 15 residues in the CDR3. The DNA of the CDR3 is TGCGCCAGCAGTCCGGAGGACAGGGAGACCTACGAGCAGTACTTC. Amino acid sequence: CASSPEDRETYEQYF.

The chain links TRBV27 to TRBJ1-2, with 7 positions matching TRBD1. The CDR3 totals 14 residues. The V segment lost 5 bases and the J segment 2 bases; nucleotides outside the gene matches: 5. The germline V gene encodes CDR1 MNHEY and CDR2 SMNVEV (reference sequence). The CDR3 bases are TGTGCCAGCAGTATCACAGGGGCAAACTATGGCTACACCTTC. Its translation: CASSITGANYGYTF.

The V gene is TRBV6-6, the J gene TRBJ2-5; D unclear. This CDR3 has 14 residues. V was trimmed by 6 bases and J by 2 bases, leaving 13 bases between them. CDR1 is MNHNY and CDR2 is SVGAGI in the germline V gene (reference sequence). Here the CDR3 DNA reads TGTGCCAGCAGGAATGGGCGGTCGCAAGAGACCCAGTACTTC. Protein sequence: CASRNGRSQETQYF.

The chain is built from TRBV27 and TRBJ2-2; D perhaps matches TRBD1 (6 bases). CDR3 size: 15 residues. The germline CDR1 and CDR2 sequences are MNHEY and SMNVEV (reference sequence). The ends were cut back, 0 bases at V and 7 bases at J, with 12 bases in the middle. The CDR3 spells CASSLSWTVGGELFF. The CDR3 nucleotides read TGTGCCAGCAGTTTATCGTGGACAGTCGGCGGGGAGCTGTTTTTT.

The table lists this clone with a count of one. CDR3 protein: CASSPERGSFNQPQHF. In DNA form, the CDR3 reads TGTGCCAGCAGCCCAGAGCGGGGGAGTTTCAATCAGCCCCAGCATTTT. This rearrangement joins TRBV11-2 to TRBJ1-5; possibly TRBD1 for D (5 bases). This CDR3 is 16 amino acids long. Germline V CDR1 and CDR2: SGHAT, FQNNGV. Trimming pared 5 bases from V and 3 bases from J, leaving 17 bases between.

The chain has TRBV6-5 and TRBJ2-6; D not certain. This CDR3 has 15 amino acids. Trimming removed 2 bases at V and 0 bases at J, with 5 bases between. Germline CDR1 and CDR2: MNHEY and SVGAGI. This CDR3 is CASSYGLSGANVLTF. Here the CDR3 DNA reads TGTGCCAGCAGTTACGGTCTCTCTGGGGCCAACGTCCTGACTTTC.

The chain combines TRBV6-6 with TRBJ2-5, with 8 bases aligning to TRBD1. V shed 5 bases, J shed 4 bases, and the junction held 9 bases outside the gene matches. The CDR3 consists of 15 residues. The germline gives CDR1 MNHNY, CDR2 SVGAGI (reference sequence). CDR3 amino acids: CASSPRQGSSETQYF. Here the CDR3 DNA reads TGTGCCAGCAGTCCCCGACAGGGGTCGTCAGAGACCCAGTACTTC.

Only a few counts were recorded for this clone. This chain joins TRBV2 and TRBJ1-2; possibly TRBD1 for D (5 bases). Germline loops: CDR1 SNHLY, CDR2 FYNNEI. Trimming took off 6 bases at V and 6 bases at J, with 11 bases between the two ends. The CDR3 covers 12 residues. CDR3 sequence: CASRVTADGYTF. In nucleotides, the CDR3 is TGTGCCAGCAGGGTGACAGCAGATGGCTACACCTTC.